Following are 9 T cell receptor beta chains from one sample sequenced in a study of blood T cells in healthy people across ages. Together with a sample-barcoded 5' primer, a J-beta primer mix was included in a second PCR lasting about 6 to 12 cycles. TCRdb called the 5' RACE reads again in MiXCR, with one record for every CDR3 protein. The sample has 890,000 or so distinct CDR3 sequences; around 62% are singletons. The specimen was blood. The source of these receptors is a man younger than 40 in good health.

This chain connects TRBV5-6 to TRBJ2-1; 12 bases align to TRBD2. V lost 6 bases to trimming and J lost 5 bases; unmatched junction nucleotides: 3. CDR3 length: 14 amino acids. CDR1 and CDR2 from the germline V gene are SGHDT and YYEEEE. The CDR3 sequence: CASIRLAGDNEQFF. In DNA, the CDR3 is TGTGCCAGCATTAGACTAGCGGGGGACAATGAGCAGTTCTTC.

The V gene is TRBV12-3 or TRBV12-4, the J gene TRBJ1-6, with 9 bases that match TRBD1. The CDR3 runs 14 residues. V shed 6 bases and J 10 bases; nucleotides not matched to a gene: 7. As DNA, the CDR3 is TGTGCCAGCAGCCGGGACAGGGTGAGCTCACCCCTCCACTTT. It is translated as CASSRDRVSSPLHF.

The CDR3 loop reads CASSTALVGAFYERYF. The CDR3 nucleotides read TGTGCCAGCAGTACGGCCCTAGTGGGGGCTTTCTACGAGCGGTACTTC. The V call is TRBV6-2 or TRBV6-3, the J call TRBJ2-4; D perhaps matches TRBD1 (6 bases). V was clipped by 5 bases and J by 15 bases, with 29 bases between them. This CDR3 comprises 16 residues. Per the germline V gene, CDR1 is MNHEY and CDR2 is SVGEGT.

CDR3 protein: CASSLLTGRPGEQYF. The CDR3 coding sequence is TGTGCCAGCAGCTTACTTACAGGAAGGCCGGGCGAGCAGTACTTC. The chain carries TRBV7-2 and TRBJ2-5, with a possible D match to TRBD1 (5 bases). The DNA end favors TRBJ2-7, so the J call may be wrong. CDR1 SGHTA and CDR2 FQGNSA come from the germline V gene. The CDR3 is made up of 15 amino acids.

J is TRBJ2-1 and V is TRBV20-1; D ambiguous. Matching the DNA end better, TRBJ2-7 makes the J call doubtful. The length of the CDR3 is 14 residues. From germline, CDR1 is DFQATT and CDR2 SNEGSKA (reference sequence). The CDR3 region has the DNA TGCAGTGCTAGAGCCGTTAGCTCCTACAATGAGCAGTACTTC. This sequence encodes CSARAVSSYNEQYF.

The rearrangement links TRBV9 to TRBJ1-1, with TRBD1 identical over 8 bases. The CDR3 extends over 14 amino acids. Germline CDR1 is SGDLS and CDR2 is YYNGEE. Losses at the gene ends were 3 bases for V and 5 bases for J; bases not matched to a gene: 6. DNA of the CDR3: TGTGCCAGCAGCGGGGGAGGACAGGGAACTGAAGCTTTCTTT. It yields the protein CASSGGGQGTEAFF. The variable domain in full, with the rest retrieved from reference TRBV9 and TRBJ1-1, is DSGVTQTPKHLITATGQRVTLRCSPRSGDLSVYWYQQSLDQGLQFLIQYYNGEERAKGNILERFSAQQFPDLHSELNLSSLELGDSALYFCASSGGGQGTEAFFGQGTRLTVV.

V and J are TRBV15 and TRBJ2-1; 11 nucleotides line up with TRBD1. Per the germline V gene, CDR1 is LNHNV and CDR2 is YYDKDF (reference sequence). This CDR3 is built from 14 residues. V lost 6 bases, J lost 10 bases, and 8 bases stayed unmatched. The CDR3 loop reads CATRKGQGVGEQFF. CDR3 bases: TGTGCCACCAGGAAGGGACAGGGGGTTGGAGAGCAGTTCTTC.

The chain is built from TRBV3-1 and TRBJ2-4; TRBD1 is a possible D gene (5 bases). Trimming pared 0 bases from V and 0 bases from J, leaving 12 bases between. Per the germline V gene, CDR1 is LGHDT and CDR2 is YNNKEL (reference sequence). CDR3 length: 17 residues. The CDR3 DNA reads TGTGCCAGCAGCCAAGATTCGAAACAGGTAGCCAAAAACATTCAGTACTTC. Translating gives CASSQDSKQVAKNIQYF.

This clonotype was counted a few times. The rearrangement uses TRBV14 and TRBJ1-2; TRBD1 might be the D (5 bases). The CDR3 has 14 residues. V was cut by 3 bases and J by 4 bases, with 12 bases left in between. The germline gives CDR1 SGHDN, CDR2 FVKESK. The CDR3 DNA sequence: TGTGCCAGCAGCCATGCCGGGACTTCCTATGGCTACACCTTC. Amino acids: CASSHAGTSYGYTF.